Listed here are 7 T cell receptor beta chains from one sample, sequenced in a study of blood T cells in healthy people across ages. It was with a sample-barcoded 5' primer and a J-beta primer mix that a second PCR of about 6 to 12 cycles was run. TCRdb ran MiXCR on the 5' RACE reads and lists one entry per CDR3 protein. In the table there are about 1.4 million distinct CDR3 sequences, approximately 59% of which are singletons. Sequenced material: blood. These receptors all stem from a young man in good health.

The chain links TRBV12-5 to TRBJ2-7; 10 bases are shared with TRBD2. Germline trimming cut 0 bases from V and 3 bases from J; bases unmatched to any gene: 11. Germline values: CDR1 LGHNT, CDR2 FRNRAP. This CDR3 has 18 amino acids. CDR3 amino acids: CASGLVIAGGSGRYEQYF. The DNA for the CDR3 is TGTGCTAGTGGTTTGGTGATAGCGGGAGGATCGGGGCGCTACGAGCAGTACTTC.

This clonotype has just a few counts. V usage is TRBV7-9 and J usage is TRBJ1-2; D gene uncertain. This CDR3 has 13 amino acids. V lost 2 bases and J lost 6, with 10 bases in between. In germline, CDR1 is SEHNR, CDR2 FQNEAQ (reference sequence). The CDR3 nucleotides are TGTGCCAGCAGCTTACCGGAAGGACATGGCTACACCTTC. Translating gives CASSLPEGHGYTF.

The chain carries TRBV29-1 and TRBJ2-5, with D unclear. Germline CDR1 is SQVTM and CDR2 is ANQGSEA. The V and J ends lost 0 bases and 5 bases respectively, with 10 bases between them. The CDR3 totals 13 residues. The CDR3 sequence is CSVEESNEETQYF. CDR3 in DNA: TGCAGCGTTGAAGAATCAAACGAGGAGACCCAGTACTTC.

A few counts support this clonotype. This sequence joins TRBV5-5 and TRBJ2-7; D gene uncertain. The CDR3 contains 13 residues. V lost 5 bases to trimming and J lost 3 bases, with 12 bases between them. Germline V gene lookup returns CDR1 SGHKS and CDR2 YYEKEE (reference sequence). The CDR3 DNA reads as TGTGCCAGCAGGGGCGGAACAGACTACGAGCAGTACTTC. Its translation is CASRGGTDYEQYF.

CDR3 residues: CASSPHRDQGRREQYF. The CDR3 DNA sequence: TGTGCCAGCAGTCCTCACCGGGACCAGGGACGGCGAGAGCAGTACTTC. The V and J genes are TRBV27 and TRBJ2-5; D possibly uses TRBD1 or TRBD2 (5 bases each). The length of the CDR3 is 16 residues. The V and J ends lost 5 bases and 11 bases respectively, with 27 bases between them. The germline gives CDR1 MNHEY, CDR2 SMNVEV (reference sequence).

The chain is built from TRBV5-1 and TRBJ2-5; D gene ambiguous. Germline CDR1 is SGHRS and CDR2 is YFSETQ. This CDR3 comprises 15 residues. Deletions cut 1 base from V and 2 bases from J, with 12 bases between. The CDR3 is CASSLRRAPQETQYF. In DNA form, the CDR3 reads TGCGCCAGCAGCTTGAGACGAGCGCCGCAAGAGACCCAGTACTTC.

This clonotype showed up just a few times. This chain uses TRBV6-2 or TRBV6-3 with TRBJ1-2; maybe TRBD1 (5 bases). Germline CDR1 reads MNHEY; CDR2 reads SVGEGT. The CDR3 length is 12 residues. The V end was cut by 4 bases, the J end by 2 bases, with 5 bases between. The DNA of the CDR3 is TGTGCCAGCAGTTGGGACAACTATGGCTACACCTTC. Translation: CASSWDNYGYTF.